This is a list of T cell receptor beta chains from one sample in a study of T cells in Graves' hyperthyroidism and ophthalmopathy. MiXCR was run by TCRdb on the multiplex PCR reads, yielding one entry per CDR3 protein. The sample yields approximately 400,000 distinct CDR3 sequences, 11% to 15% seen once. Sequences were obtained from blood. These receptors all stem from a man in his fifties or sixties with Graves' ophthalmopathy. CDR3s include the opening cysteine and the closing phenylalanine or tryptophan. A D gene is named only where the DNA matches it firmly. Not every row has a clone size; where given, it reads once, few, many or a size class.

J gene | D gene | clone size | V gene | CDR3 protein | CDR3 DNA
TRBJ1-2 | - | - | TRBV7-8 | CASSLDRVDYGYTF | TGTGCCAGCAGCCTGGACCGGGTGGACTATGGCTACACCTTC
TRBJ2-6 | TRBD2 | few | TRBV5-6 | CASAGGFGANVLTF | TGTGCCAGCGCCGGGGGGTTCGGGGCCAACGTCCTGACTTTC
TRBJ2-5 | TRBD2 | many | TRBV11-2 | CASSFKTSGRAGETQYF | TGTGCCAGCAGCTTCAAGACTAGCGGGAGGGCTGGGGAGACCCAGTACTTC
TRBJ2-5 | - | few | TRBV11-3 | CASSLGSGLGQETQYF | TGTGCCAGCAGCTTAGGGTCAGGGTTGGGTCAGGAGACCCAGTACTTC
TRBJ2-1 | - | many | TRBV11-2 | CASSLGTQDNEQFF | TGTGCCAGCAGCTTAGGGACCCAAGACAATGAGCAGTTCTTC
TRBJ1-2 | - | - | TRBV7-9 | CASSLGTGQRYYGYTF | TGTGCCAGCAGCTTAGGAACAGGGCAGAGGTACTATGGCTACACCTTC
TRBJ2-3 | TRBD1 | - | TRBV14 | CASSQVAGQGGRDTQYF | TGTGCCAGCAGCCAAGTTGCGGGACAGGGTGGAAGAGATACGCAGTATTTT
TRBJ2-3 | TRBD2 | many | TRBV20-1 | CSAPSGLAGDTQYF | TGCAGTGCACCCTCGGGACTAGCGGGAGATACGCAGTATTTT
TRBJ2-1 | TRBD2 | many | TRBV3-1 | CASSQVGLAAQVYEQFF | TGTGCCAGCAGCCAAGTGGGACTAGCGGCCCAGGTGTACGAGCAGTTCTTC
TRBJ2-2 | - | - | TRBV29-1 | CSVVVGGTGELFF | TGCAGCGTTGTGGTAGGGGGCACCGGGGAGCTGTTTTTT
TRBJ2-1 | - | many | TRBV5-1 | CASSSRSVVLVNEQFF | TGCGCCAGCAGCAGTCGTTCGGTGGTTCTGGTAAATGAGCAGTTCTTC
TRBJ1-1 | - | - | TRBV27 | CASSLSKNTEAFF | TGTGCCAGCAGTTTATCCAAGAACACTGAAGCTTTCTTT
TRBJ1-5 | TRBD1 | many | TRBV27 | CASSSTGGVQPQHF | TGTGCCAGCAGTAGTACAGGGGGTGTTCAGCCCCAGCATTTT
TRBJ2-7 | - | many | TRBV11-2 | CASSLVDRNYEQYF | TGTGCCAGCAGCTTAGTGGACAGAAATTACGAGCAGTACTTC
TRBJ2-2 | - | - | TRBV5-4 | CASSLGQGDGELFF | TGTGCCAGCAGCTTGGGCCAAGGGGACGGGGAGCTGTTTTTT
TRBJ2-2 | - | few | TRBV7-6 | CASSLVGAGVANTGELFF | TGTGCCAGCAGCTTAGTGGGGGCCGGGGTGGCGAACACCGGGGAGCTGTTTTTT
TRBJ1-6 | - | few | TRBV4-1 | CASSQEGRAYSPLHF | TGCGCCAGCAGCCAAGAAGGACGAGCCTATTCACCCCTCCACTTT
TRBJ1-4 | - | few | TRBV20-1 | CSARRGGDEKLFF | TGCAGTGCTAGAAGGGGGGGCGATGAAAAACTGTTTTTT
TRBJ1-1 | - | many | TRBV7-2 | CASSLEWIRIPGTEAFF | TGTGCCAGCAGCTTAGAATGGATCCGAATCCCTGGCACTGAAGCTTTCTTT
TRBJ1-1 | - | many | TRBV6-1 | CASSESSGNTEAFF | TGTGCCAGCAGTGAATCATCGGGGAACACTGAAGCTTTCTTT
TRBJ1-6 | - | - | TRBV4-2 | CASSQDLAVASPLHF | TGTGCCAGCAGCCAAGATCTCGCCGTCGCTTCACCCCTCCACTTT
TRBJ2-5 | TRBD1 | many | TRBV7-7 | CASSLAGQGVETQYF | TGTGCTAGCAGCTTAGCTGGACAGGGTGTTGAGACCCAGTACTTC